The 8 T cell receptor beta chains reported below all come from one sample, sequenced in a study of cytomegalovirus exposure and HLA in healthy donors. Use of 60 Vbeta and 13 Jbeta primers characterized the PCR. Repertoires were generated with immunoSEQ multiplex PCR, while TCRdb's copy carries only in-frame clones and drops some. Of around 150,000 clones in the sample, about 65% were seen once. Source material: PBMCs. Source of these receptors: a woman between 18 and 29 years old in good health and CMV-seropositive.

The chain couples TRBV7-2 to TRBJ1-5, with 9 positions matching TRBD1. The J segment lost 1 base and the V segment lost 1 base, leaving 8 bases of the junction unmatched. The CDR3 contains 18 residues. Germline V gives CDR1 SGHTA, CDR2 FQGNSA. In DNA form, the CDR3 reads TGTGCCAGCAGCTTAGTGGGACAGGGACTGGGGAGCAATCAGCCCCAGCATTTT. Its protein product is CASSLVGQGLGSNQPQHF.

This clone was picked up a small number of times. The chain has TRBV5-1 and TRBJ2-3, with D possibly TRBD2 on 5 matching bases. The V and J ends lost 4 bases and 0 bases respectively, with 9 bases between them. This CDR3 contains 14 residues. Germline values: CDR1 SGHRS, CDR2 YFSETQ. The CDR3 loop is CASSMPGSTDTQYF. CDR3 bases: TGCGCCAGCAGCATGCCGGGAAGCACAGATACGCAGTATTTT. Drawing the rest from reference TRBV5-1 and TRBJ2-3, the complete variable domain is KAGVTQTPRYLIKTRGQQVTLSCSPISGHRSVSWYQQTPGQGLQFLFEYFSETQRNKGNFPGRFSGRQFSNSRSEMNVSTLELGDSALYLCASSMPGSTDTQYFGPGTRLTVL.

The chain recombines TRBV7-2 with TRBJ1-5, with 8 bases matching TRBD1. V was pared by 5 bases and J by 0 bases, with 3 bases of the junction left unmatched. Germline V gives CDR1 SGHTA, CDR2 FQGNSA. The length of the CDR3 is 15 residues. The CDR3 DNA reads as TGTGCCAGCAGCCGGGACAGGCATAGCAATCAGCCCCAGCATTTT. Protein: CASSRDRHSNQPQHF.

This rearrangement joins TRBV19 to TRBJ2-7; D unclear. V shed 5 bases and J shed 0 bases, with 14 bases lying between them. The CDR3 totals 15 residues. The germline V gene encodes CDR1 LNHDA and CDR2 SQIVND (reference sequence). DNA for the CDR3: TGTGCCAGTAGTGGCTCAGAGGAAAGCTCCTACGAGCAGTACTTC. Amino acids: CASSGSEESSYEQYF.

DNA for the CDR3: TGTGCCAGCAGCGTATCTCTCAACACTGAAGCTTTCTTT. It is translated as CASSVSLNTEAFF. V usage is TRBV9 and J usage is TRBJ1-1; D is uncertain. Germline values: CDR1 SGDLS, CDR2 YYNGEE. V dropped 1 base and J dropped 2 bases, with 6 bases sitting between them. This CDR3 has 13 amino acids.

The V gene is TRBV10-3, the J gene TRBJ2-7; D is ambiguous. The ends were cut back, 7 bases at V and 7 bases at J, with 17 bases in the middle. Germline-derived CDR1 and CDR2 are ENHRY and SYGVKD. This CDR3 contains 13 residues. The DNA for the CDR3 is TGTGCCATCACCCGGAGCCAGCTTCTTGAGCAGTACTTC. Its translation: CAITRSQLLEQYF.

The rearrangement joins TRBV2 to TRBJ1-2; D is perhaps TRBD1 (6 bases). Trimming stripped 6 bases from V and 3 bases from J, with 20 bases between. The CDR3 sequence is 16 residues long. From germline, CDR1 is SNHLY and CDR2 FYNNEI. As DNA, the CDR3 is TGTGCCAGCAGCTTAGTACCTACCTCAGGGGACTATGGCTACACCTTC. Amino acid sequence: CASSLVPTSGDYGYTF.

The gene calls are TRBV7-9 and TRBJ1-3, with 11 bases aligning to TRBD1. Germline V gives CDR1 SEHNR, CDR2 FQNEAQ (reference sequence). The CDR3 is made up of 17 amino acids. With 6 bases clipped from V and 0 bases from J, the junction kept 7 bases outside the gene matches. The CDR3 loop is CASRHGTGGSSGNTIYF. DNA of the CDR3: TGTGCCAGCAGACACGGGACAGGGGGGAGCTCTGGAAACACCATATATTTT.